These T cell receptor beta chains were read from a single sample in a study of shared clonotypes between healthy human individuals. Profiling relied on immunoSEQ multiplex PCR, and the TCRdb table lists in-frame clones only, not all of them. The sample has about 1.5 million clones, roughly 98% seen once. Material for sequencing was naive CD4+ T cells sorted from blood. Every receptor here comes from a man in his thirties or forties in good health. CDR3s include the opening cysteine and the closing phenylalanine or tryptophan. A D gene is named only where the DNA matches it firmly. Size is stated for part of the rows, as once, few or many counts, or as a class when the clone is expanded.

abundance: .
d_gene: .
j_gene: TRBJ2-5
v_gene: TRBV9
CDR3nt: TGTGCCAGCAGCGTAGGGCAGGGTAGACAAGAGACCCAGTACTTC
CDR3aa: CASSVGQGRQETQYF

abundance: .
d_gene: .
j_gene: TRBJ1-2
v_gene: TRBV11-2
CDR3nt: TGTGCCAGCAGCTTAGACCCAGGGGTGAACTACACCTTC
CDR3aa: CASSLDPGVNYTF

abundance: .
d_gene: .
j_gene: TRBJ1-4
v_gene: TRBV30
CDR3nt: TGTGCCTGGAGAGGCAGGTCGAATGAAAAACTGTTTTTT
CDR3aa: CAWRGRSNEKLFF

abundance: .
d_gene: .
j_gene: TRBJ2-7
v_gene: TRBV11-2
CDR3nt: TGTGCCAGCAGCCCTCGGGTAGGGGTGACCTACGAGCAGTACTTC
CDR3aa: CASSPRVGVTYEQYF

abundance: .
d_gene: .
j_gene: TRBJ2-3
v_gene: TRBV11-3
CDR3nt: TGTGCCAGCTCTATAAATGGGGATACGCAGTATTTT
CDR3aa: CASSINGDTQYF

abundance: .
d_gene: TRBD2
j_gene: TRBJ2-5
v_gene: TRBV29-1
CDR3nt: TGCAGCGTTTCGGGACTAGCGATACAAGAGACCCAGTACTTC
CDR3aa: CSVSGLAIQETQYF

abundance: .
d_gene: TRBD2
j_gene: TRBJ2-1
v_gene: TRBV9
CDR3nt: TGTGCCAGCAGCCCACGACTAGCGGGGCCAAGTGAGCAGTTCTTC
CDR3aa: CASSPRLAGPSEQFF

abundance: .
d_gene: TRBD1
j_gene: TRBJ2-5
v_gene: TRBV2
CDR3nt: TGTGCCAGCAATCCCGGACAGGGAGAGACCCAGTACTTC
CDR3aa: CASNPGQGETQYF

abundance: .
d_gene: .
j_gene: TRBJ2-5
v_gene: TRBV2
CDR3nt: TGTGCCAGCAGTGATGTCTCGTATTCGACTGCACAAGAGACCCAGTACTTC
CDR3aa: CASSDVSYSTAQETQYF

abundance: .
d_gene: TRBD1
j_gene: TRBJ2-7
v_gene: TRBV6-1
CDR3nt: TGTGCCAGCAGTGAACCTCGTTGGGACAGCGCCTACGAGCAGTACTTC
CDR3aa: CASSEPRWDSAYEQYF

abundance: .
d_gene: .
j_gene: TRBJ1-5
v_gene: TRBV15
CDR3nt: TGTGCCACCAGCAGAGGTGGGGGGATTTGGACAGCCCGGGATCAGCCCCAGCATTTT
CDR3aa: CATSRGGGIWTARDQPQHF

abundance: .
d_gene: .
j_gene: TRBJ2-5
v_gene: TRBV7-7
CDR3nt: TGTGCCAGCAGCTCCCTTCCAGGGGGAGGGGAGACCCAGTACTTC
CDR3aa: CASSSLPGGGETQYF

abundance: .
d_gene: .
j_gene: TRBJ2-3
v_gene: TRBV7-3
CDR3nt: TGTGCCAGCAGCCCCATACAACAAAGCACAGATACGCAGTATTTT
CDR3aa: CASSPIQQSTDTQYF

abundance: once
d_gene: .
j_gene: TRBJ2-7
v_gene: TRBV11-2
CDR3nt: TGTGCCAGCAGCTTAGCTCTCGGAAACTACGAGCAGTACTTC
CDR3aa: CASSLALGNYEQYF

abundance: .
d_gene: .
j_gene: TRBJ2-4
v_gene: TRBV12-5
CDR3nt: TGTGCTAGTGACCCGAAGAAGATCGAGTACTTC
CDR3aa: CASDPKKIEYF

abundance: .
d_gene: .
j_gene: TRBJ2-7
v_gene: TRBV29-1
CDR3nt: TGCAGCGTTGTGAAGACAGCTTCCTACGAGCAGTACTTC
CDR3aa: CSVVKTASYEQYF

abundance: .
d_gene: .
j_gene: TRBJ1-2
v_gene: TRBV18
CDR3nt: TGTGCCAGCTCACCACTCGCCACTAACTATGGCTACACCTTC
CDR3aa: CASSPLATNYGYTF

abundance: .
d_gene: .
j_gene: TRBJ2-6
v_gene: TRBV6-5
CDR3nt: TGTGCCAGCAGTCAAGTGGGGACTGGGGCCAACGTCCTGACTTTC
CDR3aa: CASSQVGTGANVLTF

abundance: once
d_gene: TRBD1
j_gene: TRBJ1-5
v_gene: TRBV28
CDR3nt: TGTGCCAGCAGTCTCTACGGACAGGGAGGTCAGCCCCAGCATTTT
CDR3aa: CASSLYGQGGQPQHF

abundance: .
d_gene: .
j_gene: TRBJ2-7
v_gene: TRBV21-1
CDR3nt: TGTGCCAGCAGCAAAGCTGGAGCCTACGAGCAGTACTTC
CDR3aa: CASSKAGAYEQYF

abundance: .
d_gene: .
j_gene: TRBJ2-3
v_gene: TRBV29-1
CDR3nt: TGCAGCGCTGCGGACTCCCTCACAGATACGCAGTATTTT
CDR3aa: CSAADSLTDTQYF

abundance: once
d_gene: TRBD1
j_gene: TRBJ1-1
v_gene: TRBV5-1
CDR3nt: TGCGCCAGCAGCTCTGGACCGGGACAGCTAAGCACTGAAGCTTTCTTT
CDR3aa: CASSSGPGQLSTEAFF

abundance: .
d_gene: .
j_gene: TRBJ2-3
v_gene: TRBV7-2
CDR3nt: TGTGCCAGCAGCTTAGAAACAGATACGCAGTATTTT
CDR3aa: CASSLETDTQYF

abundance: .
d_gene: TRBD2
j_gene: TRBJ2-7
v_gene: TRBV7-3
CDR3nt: TGTGCCAGCAGCCTAAGCGGGAGCAAGCCCTACGAGCAGTACTTC
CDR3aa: CASSLSGSKPYEQYF

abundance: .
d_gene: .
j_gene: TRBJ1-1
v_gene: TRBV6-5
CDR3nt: TGTGCCAGCAGTTACTCTCGGGTGAACACTGAAGCTTTCTTT
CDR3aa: CASSYSRVNTEAFF

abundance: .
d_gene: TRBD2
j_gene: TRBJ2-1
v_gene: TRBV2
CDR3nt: TGTGCCAGCAGTGAAGGGGTACTAGCGGGAGGGTATGAGCAGTTCTTC
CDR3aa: CASSEGVLAGGYEQFF

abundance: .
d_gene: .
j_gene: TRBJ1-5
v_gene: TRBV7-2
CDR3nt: TGTGCCAGCAGCTTCTCAGGGGATCAGCCCCAGCATTTT
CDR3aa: CASSFSGDQPQHF

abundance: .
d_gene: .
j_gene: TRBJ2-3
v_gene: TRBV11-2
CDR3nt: TGTGCCAGCACCCTAGCCGGGACAGATACGCAGTATTTT
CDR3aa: CASTLAGTDTQYF

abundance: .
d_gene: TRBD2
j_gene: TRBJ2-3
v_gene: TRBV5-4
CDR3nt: TGTGCCAGCAGCTTGGTGGTAGCGGGAGAGGCAGATACGCAGTATTTT
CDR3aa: CASSLVVAGEADTQYF

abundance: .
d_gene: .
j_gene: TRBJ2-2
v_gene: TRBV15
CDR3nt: TGTGCCACCAGCAGACCGAGTGGGGGGCCAAGTGGGACCGGGGAGCTGTTTTTT
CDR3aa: CATSRPSGGPSGTGELFF

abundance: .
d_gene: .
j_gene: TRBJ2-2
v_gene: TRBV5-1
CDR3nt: TGCGCCAGCAAAGAAACCCCGAACACCGGGGAGCTGTTTTTT
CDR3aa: CASKETPNTGELFF

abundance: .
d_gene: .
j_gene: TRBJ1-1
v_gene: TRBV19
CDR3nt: TGTGCCAGTAAGGGCGGCCCACTAGTGAACACTGAAGCTTTCTTT
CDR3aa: CASKGGPLVNTEAFF

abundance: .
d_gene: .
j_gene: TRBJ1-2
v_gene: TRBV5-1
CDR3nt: TGCGCCAGCAGCTTAGGCACTAACTATGGCTACACCTTC
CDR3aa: CASSLGTNYGYTF

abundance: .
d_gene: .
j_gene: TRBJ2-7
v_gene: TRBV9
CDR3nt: TGTGCCAGCAGCGTAGGGGTTGGGGGGAACTCCTACGAGCAGTACTTC
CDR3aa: CASSVGVGGNSYEQYF

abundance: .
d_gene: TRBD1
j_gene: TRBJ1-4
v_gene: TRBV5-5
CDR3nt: TGTGCCAGCAGCATTGGACAGGGAGGTGAAAAACTGTTTTTT
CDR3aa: CASSIGQGGEKLFF

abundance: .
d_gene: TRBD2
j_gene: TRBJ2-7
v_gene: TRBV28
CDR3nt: TGTGCCAGCATGGAGACTAGGGGCGGGAGGGCCTACGAGCAGTACTTC
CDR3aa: CASMETRGGRAYEQYF

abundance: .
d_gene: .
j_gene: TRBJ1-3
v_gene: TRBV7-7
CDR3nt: TGTGCCAGCAGCTTAGGACGAGGGGCTGGAAACACCATATATTTT
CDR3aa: CASSLGRGAGNTIYF

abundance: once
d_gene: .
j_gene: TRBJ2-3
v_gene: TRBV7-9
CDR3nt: TGTGCCAGCAGCTTAGACGGTGGAGCAGATACGCAGTATTTT
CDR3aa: CASSLDGGADTQYF

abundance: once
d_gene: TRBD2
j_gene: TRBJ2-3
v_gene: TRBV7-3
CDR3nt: TGTGCCAGCAGCTTAAAAGGGGTAGCGGGAGCGGCCACAGATACGCAGTATTTT
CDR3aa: CASSLKGVAGAATDTQYF

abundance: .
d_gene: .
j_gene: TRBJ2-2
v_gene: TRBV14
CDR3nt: TGTGCCAGCAGCCATCAAGAGACAGGGAACACCGGGGAGCTGTTTTTT
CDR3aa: CASSHQETGNTGELFF

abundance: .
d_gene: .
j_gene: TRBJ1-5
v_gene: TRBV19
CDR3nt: TGTGCCAGTAGTCCGGGGAGTAGCAATCAGCCCCAGCATTTT
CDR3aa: CASSPGSSNQPQHF

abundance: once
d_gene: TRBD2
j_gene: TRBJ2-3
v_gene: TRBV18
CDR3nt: TGTGCCAGCGGCCGGACTAGCGGGAGCACAGATACGCAGTATTTT
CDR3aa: CASGRTSGSTDTQYF

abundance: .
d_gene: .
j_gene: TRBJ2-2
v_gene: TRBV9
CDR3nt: TGTGCCAGCAGCGAACATTCGCCGGAGGGGAGAAGAACCGGGGAGCTGTTTTTT
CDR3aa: CASSEHSPEGRRTGELFF

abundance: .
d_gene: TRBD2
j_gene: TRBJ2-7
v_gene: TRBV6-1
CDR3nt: TGTGCCAGCAGTGCGACTAGCGGGGTTAGTTACGAGCAGTACTTC
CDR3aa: CASSATSGVSYEQYF

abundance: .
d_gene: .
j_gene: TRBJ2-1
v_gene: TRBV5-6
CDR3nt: TGTGCCAGCAGCTTTGGGAATGAGCAGTTCTTC
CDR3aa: CASSFGNEQFF

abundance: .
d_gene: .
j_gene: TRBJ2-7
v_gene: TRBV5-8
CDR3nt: TGTGCCAGCAGCTTGGGCCTAAATGTCTACGAGCAGTACTTC
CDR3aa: CASSLGLNVYEQYF

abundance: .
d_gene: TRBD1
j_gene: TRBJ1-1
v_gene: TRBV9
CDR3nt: TGTGCCAGCACCCCAGGGGGTCCCACTGAAGCTTTCTTT
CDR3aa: CASTPGGPTEAFF

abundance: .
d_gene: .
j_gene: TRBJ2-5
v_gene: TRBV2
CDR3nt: TGTGCCAGCATAATTGACAGACCAGAGACCCAGTACTTC
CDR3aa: CASIIDRPETQYF

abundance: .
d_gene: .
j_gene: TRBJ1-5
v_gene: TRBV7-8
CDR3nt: TGTGCCAGCAGCTTACCGGGGGTGTTCAATCAGCCCCAGCATTTT
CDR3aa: CASSLPGVFNQPQHF

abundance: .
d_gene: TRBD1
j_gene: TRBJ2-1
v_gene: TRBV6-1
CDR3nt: TGTGCCAGCAGTGTCCGGGACAGGGCCCTCTCCTACAATGAGCAGTTCTTC
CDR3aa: CASSVRDRALSYNEQFF